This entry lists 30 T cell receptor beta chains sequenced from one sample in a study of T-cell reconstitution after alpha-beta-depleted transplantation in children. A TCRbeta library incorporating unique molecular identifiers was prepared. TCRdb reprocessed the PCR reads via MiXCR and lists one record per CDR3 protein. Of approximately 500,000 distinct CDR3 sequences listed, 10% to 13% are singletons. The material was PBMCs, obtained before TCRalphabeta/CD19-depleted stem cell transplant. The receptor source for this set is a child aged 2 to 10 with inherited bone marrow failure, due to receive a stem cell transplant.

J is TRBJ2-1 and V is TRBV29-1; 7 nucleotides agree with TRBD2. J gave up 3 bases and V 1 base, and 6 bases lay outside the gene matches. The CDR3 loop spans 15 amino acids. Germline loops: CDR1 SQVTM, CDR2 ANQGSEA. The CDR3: CSVEGAGSYYNEQFF. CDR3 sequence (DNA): TGCAGCGTTGAAGGAGCGGGGTCATACTACAATGAGCAGTTCTTC.

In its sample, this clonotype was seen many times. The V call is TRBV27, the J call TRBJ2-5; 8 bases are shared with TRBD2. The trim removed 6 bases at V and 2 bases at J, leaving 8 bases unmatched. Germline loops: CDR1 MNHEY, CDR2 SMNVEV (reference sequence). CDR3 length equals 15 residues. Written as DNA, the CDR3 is TGTGCCAGCAGCTTTGTAGCGGGATCTCAAGAGACCCAGTACTTC. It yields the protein CASSFVAGSQETQYF.

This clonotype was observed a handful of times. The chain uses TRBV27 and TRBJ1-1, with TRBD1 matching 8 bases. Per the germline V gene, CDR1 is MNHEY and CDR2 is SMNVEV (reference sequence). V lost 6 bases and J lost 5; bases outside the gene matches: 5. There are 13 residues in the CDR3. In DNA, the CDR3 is TGTGCCAGCAGCCGGACAGGGTGGACTGAAGCTTTCTTT. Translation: CASSRTGWTEAFF.

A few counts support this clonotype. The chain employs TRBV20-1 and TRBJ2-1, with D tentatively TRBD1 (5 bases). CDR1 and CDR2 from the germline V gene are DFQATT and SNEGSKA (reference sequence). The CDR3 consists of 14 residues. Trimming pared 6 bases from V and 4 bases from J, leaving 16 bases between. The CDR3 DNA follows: TGCAGTGCGTCCGGGTCCAGGGTTTACAATGAGCAGTTCTTC. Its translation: CSASGSRVYNEQFF.

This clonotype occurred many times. CDR3 DNA sequence: TGCAGTGCTAGATTCCCGGGACAGAGCACAGATACGCAGTATTTT. Translation gives CSARFPGQSTDTQYF. The chain combines TRBV20-1 with TRBJ2-3; 7 nucleotides line up with TRBD1. The V gene end was trimmed by 2 bases and the J gene end by 0 bases; junction bases not matched to a gene: 5. Germline V gene lookup returns CDR1 DFQATT and CDR2 SNEGSKA (reference sequence). The CDR3 length is 15 residues.

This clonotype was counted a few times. Here the CDR3 DNA reads TGCGCCAGCAGCCAAGATCCAGGGATTACCTACGAGCAGTACTTC. Translating it yields CASSQDPGITYEQYF. The chain employs TRBV4-3 and TRBJ2-7; TRBD1 is a possible D gene (5 bases). V shed 0 bases and J shed 2 bases, with 11 bases lying between them. Per the germline V gene, CDR1 is LGHNA and CDR2 is YSLEER. CDR3 length: 15 residues.

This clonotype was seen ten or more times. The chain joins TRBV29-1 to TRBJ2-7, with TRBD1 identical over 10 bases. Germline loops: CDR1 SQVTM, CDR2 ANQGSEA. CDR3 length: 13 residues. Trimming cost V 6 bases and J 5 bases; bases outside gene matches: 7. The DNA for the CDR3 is TGCAGCGTCCACGACAGGGGGCCCCACGAGCAGTACTTC. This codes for CSVHDRGPHEQYF.

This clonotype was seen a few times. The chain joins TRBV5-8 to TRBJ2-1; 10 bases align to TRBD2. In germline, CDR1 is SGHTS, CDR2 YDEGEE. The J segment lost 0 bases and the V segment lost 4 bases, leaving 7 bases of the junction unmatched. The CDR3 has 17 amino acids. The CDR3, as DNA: TGTGCCAGCAGCGCCGGGACTAGCGACGACTCCTACAATGAGCAGTTCTTC. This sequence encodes CASSAGTSDDSYNEQFF.

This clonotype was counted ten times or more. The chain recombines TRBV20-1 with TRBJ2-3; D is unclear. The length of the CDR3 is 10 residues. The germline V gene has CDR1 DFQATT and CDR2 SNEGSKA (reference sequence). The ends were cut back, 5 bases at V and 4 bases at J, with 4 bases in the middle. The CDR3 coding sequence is TGCAGTGCTGGGGCAGATACGCAGTATTTT. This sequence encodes CSAGADTQYF.

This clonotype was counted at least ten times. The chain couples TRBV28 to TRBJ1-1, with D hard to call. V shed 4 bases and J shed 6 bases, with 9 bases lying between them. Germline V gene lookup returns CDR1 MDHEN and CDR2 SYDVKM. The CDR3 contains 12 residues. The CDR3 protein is CASSYRFAEAFF. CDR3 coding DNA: TGTGCCAGCAGTTATCGATTCGCTGAAGCTTTCTTT. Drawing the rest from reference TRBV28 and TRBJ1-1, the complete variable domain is DVKVTQSSRYLVKRTGEKVFLECVQDMDHENMFWYRQDPGLGLRLIYFSYDVKMKEKGDIPEGYSVSREKKERFSLILESASTNQTSMYLCASSYRFAEAFFGQGTRLTVV.

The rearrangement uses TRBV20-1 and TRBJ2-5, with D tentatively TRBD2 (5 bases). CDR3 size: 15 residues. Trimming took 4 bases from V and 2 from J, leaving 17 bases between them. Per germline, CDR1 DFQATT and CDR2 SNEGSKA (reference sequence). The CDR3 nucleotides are TGCAGTGCTACCCTACCCCAGCGGCCACAAGAGACCCAGTACTTC. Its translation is CSATLPQRPQETQYF.

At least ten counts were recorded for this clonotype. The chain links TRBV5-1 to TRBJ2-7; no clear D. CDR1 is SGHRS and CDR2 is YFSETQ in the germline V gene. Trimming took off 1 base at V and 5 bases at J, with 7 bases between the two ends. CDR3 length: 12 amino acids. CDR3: CASSLRVDEQYF. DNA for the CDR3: TGCGCCAGCAGCTTGCGTGTGGACGAGCAGTACTTC.

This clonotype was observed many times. CDR3 region: CAIRPTVGPGANVLTF. In DNA form, the CDR3 reads TGTGCCATCAGACCCACCGTGGGGCCTGGGGCCAACGTCCTGACTTTC. This sequence joins TRBV10-3 and TRBJ2-6; weak D call: TRBD1 (5 bases). Germline V CDR1 and CDR2: ENHRY, SYGVKD. CDR3 length: 16 residues. The V gene lost 6 bases and the J gene lost 2 bases, with 14 bases spanning the gap.

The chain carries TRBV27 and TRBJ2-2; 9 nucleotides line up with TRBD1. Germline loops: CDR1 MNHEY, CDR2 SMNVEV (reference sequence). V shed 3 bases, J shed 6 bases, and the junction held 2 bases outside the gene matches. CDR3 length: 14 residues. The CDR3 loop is CASSFTGGAGELFF. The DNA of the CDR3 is TGTGCCAGCAGTTTTACAGGGGGCGCCGGGGAGCTGTTTTTT.

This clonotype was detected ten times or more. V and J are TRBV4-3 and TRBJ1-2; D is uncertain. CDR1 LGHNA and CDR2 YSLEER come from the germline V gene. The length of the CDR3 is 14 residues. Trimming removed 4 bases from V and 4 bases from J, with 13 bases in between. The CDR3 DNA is TGCGCCAGCAGCCCGATAGGTACGGTCTATGGCTACACCTTC. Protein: CASSPIGTVYGYTF.

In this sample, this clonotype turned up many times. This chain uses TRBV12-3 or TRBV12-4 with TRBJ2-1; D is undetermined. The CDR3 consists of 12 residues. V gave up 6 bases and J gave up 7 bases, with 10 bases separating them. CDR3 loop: CASSQLTNEQFF. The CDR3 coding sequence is TGTGCCAGCAGCCAACTAACTAATGAGCAGTTCTTC.

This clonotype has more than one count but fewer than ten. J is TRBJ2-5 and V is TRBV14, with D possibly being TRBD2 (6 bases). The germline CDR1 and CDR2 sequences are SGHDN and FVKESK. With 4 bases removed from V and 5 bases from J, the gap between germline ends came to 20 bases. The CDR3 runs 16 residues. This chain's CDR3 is CASSPPGLRLRETQYF. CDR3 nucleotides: TGTGCCAGCAGCCCTCCGGGACTCCGCCTGAGGGAGACCCAGTACTTC.

In DNA, the CDR3 is TGTGCCAGCAGCTTAGACCTGTGGGAGTCCGCCTACGAGCAGTACTTC. Translation: CASSLDLWESAYEQYF. This sequence joins TRBV7-2 and TRBJ2-7; D may be TRBD2 (5 bases). The germline V and J ends were trimmed by 1 base and 2 bases, with 15 bases remaining between them. This CDR3 is built from 16 residues. The germline CDR1 and CDR2 sequences are SGHTA and FQGNSA.

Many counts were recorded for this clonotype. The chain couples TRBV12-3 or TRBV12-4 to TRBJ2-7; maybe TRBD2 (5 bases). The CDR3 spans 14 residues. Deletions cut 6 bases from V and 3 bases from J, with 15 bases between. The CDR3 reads CASSPPGFRYEQYF. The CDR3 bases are TGTGCCAGCAGCCCCCCGGGGTTCCGCTACGAGCAGTACTTC.

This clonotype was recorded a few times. CDR3 DNA: TGTGCCAGCAGCGCAGACTGGAGTTACACAGATACGCAGTATTTT. This translates into CASSADWSYTDTQYF. The chain uses TRBV7-9 and TRBJ2-3; no clear D gene. The V end lost 5 bases, the J end lost 2 bases, and 14 bases lay between the germline ends. Germline lookup yields CDR1 SEHNR and CDR2 FQNEAQ (reference sequence). The CDR3 loop spans 15 amino acids.

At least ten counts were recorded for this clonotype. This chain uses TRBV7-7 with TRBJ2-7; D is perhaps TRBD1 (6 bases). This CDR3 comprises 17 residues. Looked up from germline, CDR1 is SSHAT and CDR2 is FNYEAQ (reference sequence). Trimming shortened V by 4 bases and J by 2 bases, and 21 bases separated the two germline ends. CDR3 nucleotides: TGTGCCAGCAGCTGCCCCGGGACACCATCTACCACCTACGAGCAGTACTTC. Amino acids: CASSCPGTPSTTYEQYF.

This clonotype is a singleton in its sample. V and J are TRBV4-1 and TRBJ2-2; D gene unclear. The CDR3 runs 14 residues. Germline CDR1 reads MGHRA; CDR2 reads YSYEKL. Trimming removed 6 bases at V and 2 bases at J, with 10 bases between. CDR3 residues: CASSTSPNTGELFF. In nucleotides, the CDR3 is TGCGCCAGCAGTACCAGCCCCAACACCGGGGAGCTGTTTTTT.

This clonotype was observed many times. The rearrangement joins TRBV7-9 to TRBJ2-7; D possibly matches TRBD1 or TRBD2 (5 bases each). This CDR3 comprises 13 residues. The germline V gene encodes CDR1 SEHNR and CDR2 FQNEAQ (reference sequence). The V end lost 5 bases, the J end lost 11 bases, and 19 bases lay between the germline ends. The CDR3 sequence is CASSPSIRDGKYF. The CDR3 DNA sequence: TGTGCCAGCAGCCCGTCCATCCGGGACGGGAAGTACTTC.

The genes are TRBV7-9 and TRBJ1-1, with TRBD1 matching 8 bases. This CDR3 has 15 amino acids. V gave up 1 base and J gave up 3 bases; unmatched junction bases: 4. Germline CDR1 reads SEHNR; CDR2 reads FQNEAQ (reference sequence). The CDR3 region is CASSLGDRYYTEAFF. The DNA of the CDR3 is TGTGCCAGCAGCTTAGGGGACAGGTACTACACTGAAGCTTTCTTT. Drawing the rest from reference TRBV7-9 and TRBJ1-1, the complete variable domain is DTGVSQNPRHKITKRGQNVTFRCDPISEHNRLYWYRQTLGQGPEFLTYFQNEAQLEKSRLLSDRFSAERPKGSFSTLEIQRTEQGDSAMYLCASSLGDRYYTEAFFGQGTRLTVV.

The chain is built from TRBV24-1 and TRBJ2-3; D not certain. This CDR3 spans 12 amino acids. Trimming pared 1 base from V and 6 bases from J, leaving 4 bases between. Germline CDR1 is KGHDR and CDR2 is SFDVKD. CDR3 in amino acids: CATSDFMDTQYF. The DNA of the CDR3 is TGTGCCACCAGTGATTTTATGGATACGCAGTATTTT.

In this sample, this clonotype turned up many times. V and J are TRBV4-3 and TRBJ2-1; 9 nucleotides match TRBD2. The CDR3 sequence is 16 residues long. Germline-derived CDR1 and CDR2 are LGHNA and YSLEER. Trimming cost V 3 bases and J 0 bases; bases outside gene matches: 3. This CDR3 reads CASSHDSGSSYNEQFF. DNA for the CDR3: TGCGCCAGCAGCCACGATAGCGGGAGCTCCTACAATGAGCAGTTCTTC.

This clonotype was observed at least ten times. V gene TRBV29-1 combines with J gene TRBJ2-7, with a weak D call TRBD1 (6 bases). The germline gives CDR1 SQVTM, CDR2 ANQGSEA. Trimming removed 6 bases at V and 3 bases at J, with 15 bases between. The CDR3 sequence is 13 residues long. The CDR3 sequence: CSVETGRDYEQYF. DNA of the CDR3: TGCAGCGTCGAGACAGGCAGAGACTACGAGCAGTACTTC.

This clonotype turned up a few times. The CDR3 DNA reads TGTGCCAGCAGCTCCGGGCCGACGGGTTACGAGCAGTACTTC. Protein sequence: CASSSGPTGYEQYF. This chain joins TRBV5-4 and TRBJ2-7; the D is unclear. CDR3 length equals 14 residues. The V and J ends lost 3 bases and 4 bases respectively, with 14 bases between them. Germline CDR1 reads SGHNT; CDR2 reads YYREEE (reference sequence).

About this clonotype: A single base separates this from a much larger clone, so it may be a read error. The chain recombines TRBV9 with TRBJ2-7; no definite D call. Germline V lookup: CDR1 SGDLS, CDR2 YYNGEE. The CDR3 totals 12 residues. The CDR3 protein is CASGVGTGEQYF. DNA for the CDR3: TGTGCCAGCGGCGTAGGAACCGGCGAGCAGTACTTC.

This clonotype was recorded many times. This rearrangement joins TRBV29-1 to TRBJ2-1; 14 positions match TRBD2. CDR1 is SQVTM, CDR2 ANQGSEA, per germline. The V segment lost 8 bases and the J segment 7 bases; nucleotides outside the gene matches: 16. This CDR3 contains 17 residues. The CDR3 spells CSTRGTSGSRAWNEQFF. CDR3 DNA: TGCAGCACTAGAGGGACTAGCGGGAGCCGAGCGTGGAATGAGCAGTTCTTC.